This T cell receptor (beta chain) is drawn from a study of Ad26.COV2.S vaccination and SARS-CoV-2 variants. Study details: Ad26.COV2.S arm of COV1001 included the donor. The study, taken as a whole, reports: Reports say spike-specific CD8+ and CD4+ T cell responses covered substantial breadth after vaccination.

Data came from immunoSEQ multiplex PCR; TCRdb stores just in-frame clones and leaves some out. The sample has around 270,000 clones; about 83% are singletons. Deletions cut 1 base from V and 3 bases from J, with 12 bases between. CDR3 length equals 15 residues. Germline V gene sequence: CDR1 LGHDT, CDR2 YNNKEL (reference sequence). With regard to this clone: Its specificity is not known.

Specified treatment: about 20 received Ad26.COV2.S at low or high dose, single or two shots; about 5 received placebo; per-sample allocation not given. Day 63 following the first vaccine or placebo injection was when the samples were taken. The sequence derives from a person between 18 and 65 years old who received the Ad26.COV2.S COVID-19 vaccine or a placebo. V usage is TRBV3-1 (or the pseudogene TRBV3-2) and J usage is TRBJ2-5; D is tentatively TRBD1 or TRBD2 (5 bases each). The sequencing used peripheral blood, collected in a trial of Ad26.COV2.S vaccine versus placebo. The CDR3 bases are TGTGCCAGCAGCCAAGCAAGGGACGTAAAAGAGACCCAGTACTTC. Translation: CASSQARDVKETQYF.